The rows below give T cell receptor beta chains drawn from one sample of a study of metastatic and nonmetastatic thyroid tumors. TCRdb called clones again from the PCR reads with MiXCR. The sample records approximately 21,000 clones, around 28% being singletons. Sequenced: blood. The receptors come from a female donor with papillary thyroid cancer or a benign thyroid nodule (not recorded which). Some clones in this sample may be carry-over from other donors' samples. The CDR3 runs from the conserved cysteine through the conserved F or W. D genes are given only for firm matches. Clone size is stated in some rows and not others, as once, few, many or a class when expanded.

TRBJ1-5	TRBV5-8	once	-	TGTGCCAGCAGCTTGGTGGGTCAGCCCCAGCATTTT	CASSLVGQPQHF
TRBJ2-1	TRBV12-3/TRBV12-4	many	-	TGTGCCAGCAGTCCGGGGGGACAGGCGAAGCAGTTCTTC	CASSPGGQAKQFF
TRBJ1-1	TRBV19	medium-sized	-	TGTGCCAGTAGTTTATCGGTTCGGGGGGCCTCCGGATCTCTGAACACTGAAGCTTTCTTT	CASSLSVRGASGSLNTEAFF
TRBJ2-7	TRBV19	-	TRBD2	TGTGCCAGTAGTACCCTAGCGGGAGGGCCAGGCGAGCAGTACTTC	CASSTLAGGPGEQYF
TRBJ1-5	TRBV4-1	many	-	TGCGCCAGCAGCCAAGATTTAGGGCAAGGGGGCAATCAGCCCCAGCATTTT	CASSQDLGQGGNQPQHF
TRBJ2-7	TRBV7-3	many	-	TGTGCCAGCAGCAAAAACCGGGTTGCGGCGGGGGAGCAGTACTTC	CASSKNRVAAGEQYF
TRBJ2-1	TRBV6-5	-	TRBD2	TGTGCCAGCAGGACGGGGGGGCGCAGGGATGAGCAGTTCTTC	CASRTGGRRDEQFF
TRBJ2-5	TRBV6-1	medium-sized	-	TGTGCCAGCAGGGGACCCGCCCAAGAGACCCAGTACTTC	CASRGPAQETQYF
TRBJ1-1	TRBV19	few	-	TGTGCCAGTTCCCAGGGGCCCACTGAAGCTTTCTTT	CASSQGPTEAFF
TRBJ2-7	TRBV5-5	many	TRBD2	TGTGCCAGCAGCACCGGACTAGCGGTAGCCTACGAGCAGTACTTC	CASSTGLAVAYEQYF
TRBJ2-2	TRBV20-1	-	TRBD2	TGCAGTGCCCCGGCGACGGGAGGCGTATACACCGGGGAGCTGTTTTTT	CSAPATGGVYTGELFF
TRBJ1-5	TRBV7-9	many	-	TGTGCCAGCAGCTTAGGAGGGGCCCAGCATTTT	CASSLGGAQHF
TRBJ1-2	TRBV5-1	many	TRBD1	TGCGCCAGCAGCTTTTCAAGCGGGACAGTCTTAGCTAACTATGGCTACACCTTC	CASSFSSGTVLANYGYTF
TRBJ2-3	TRBV20-1	-	-	TGCAGTGCTCGTGGTGGAGGGGCAGATACGCAGTATTTT	CSARGGGADTQYF
TRBJ1-5	TRBV20-1	-	TRBD1	TGCAGTGATGGAGCGACAGGGGTCGAGAATTACAATCTGCCCCAGCATTTT	CSDGATGVENYNLPQHF
TRBJ1-2	TRBV14	many	-	TGTGCCAGCAGCCCCCGGGCTCAGATTAACTATGGCTACACCTTC	CASSPRAQINYGYTF
TRBJ1-4	TRBV10-3	many	-	TGTGCCATCAGTGAGGGTGGTCAGGGAGGTGAAAAACTGTTTTTT	CAISEGGQGGEKLFF
TRBJ2-1	TRBV11-3	many	TRBD2	TGTGCCAGCAGCTTAGTGGGCGGGGGGTCCTACAATGAGCAGTTCTTC	CASSLVGGGSYNEQFF
TRBJ2-7	TRBV5-6	many	TRBD2	TGTGCCAGCAGCTATCTAACTAGCGGGAGCCCGTACGAGCAGTACTTC	CASSYLTSGSPYEQYF
TRBJ2-6	TRBV13	-	-	TGTGCCAGCAGCCCAAGGGGAACAGACACTAGCTCTGGGGCCAACGTCCTGACTTTC	CASSPRGTDTSSGANVLTF
TRBJ2-7	TRBV20-1	-	TRBD1	TGCAGTGCTAGTCCCTCGAGAGGGGGACAGGGGGTCTACGAGCAGTACTTC	CSASPSRGGQGVYEQYF
TRBJ1-2	TRBV20-1	medium-sized	-	TGCAGTGCTACTTGGGCCCCTAACTATGGCTACACCTTC	CSATWAPNYGYTF
TRBJ1-1	TRBV5-1	-	-	TGCGCCAGCAGCGTCCTAGGTGGGGGGAACACTGAAGCTTTCTTT	CASSVLGGGNTEAFF
TRBJ1-1	TRBV20-1	many	-	TGCAGTGCTAGGTTTCCCCTCGGACCGGAAGCTTTCTTT	CSARFPLGPEAFF
TRBJ1-2	TRBV29-1	many	TRBD1	TGCAGCGTTGAAGAATCTCCAGGGGGTAATGGCTACACCTTC	CSVEESPGGNGYTF
TRBJ2-4	TRBV15	-	-	TGTGCCACCAGCAACAGGGCTGGCATACAGAACTTC	CATSNRAGIQNF
TRBJ1-6	TRBV5-5	many	-	TGTGCCAGCAGCTTGGGTCGGACGCTGAGGGTAGGGGCCTCACCCCTCCACTTT	CASSLGRTLRVGASPLHF
TRBJ1-2	TRBV3-1	many	-	TGTGCCAGCAGCCGGGGGGATACAAGCTATGGCTACACCTTC	CASSRGDTSYGYTF